This T cell receptor beta chain derives from a study of molecular identifiers for immune sequencing clone quantification. The V gene's germline CDR1 is MNHEY and CDR2 SVGAGI. This CDR3 comprises 13 residues. A note on this clonotype: This clone may be a read error of a much larger clone one base away.

TCRdb called the PCR reads again in MiXCR, with one record for every CDR3 protein. The sample gives about 640,000 distinct CDR3 sequences, nearly 20% of which show up once; 0.85% is in the top ten. V is TRBV6-5 and J is TRBJ2-5; D is uncertain. Sample: naive CD8+ T cells from blood, with Jurkat cell RNA spiked in. This sample's subset: FACS-sorted CD8+CD4-CCR7+CD45RA+ naive T cells. The sequence was obtained from a human donor in good health. Some libraries in this study had Jurkat cell RNA spiked in. CDR3 bases: TGTGCCAGCAGTTACTTAAGGGCTGAGACCCGGTACTTC. Residues: CASSYLRAETRYF.